This T cell receptor (beta chain) was observed in a study of cytomegalovirus exposure and HLA in healthy donors. Trimming removed 3 bases from V and 4 bases from J, with 9 bases in between. This CDR3 has 13 residues. Germline V gene lookup returns CDR1 SGHAT and CDR2 FQNNGV. Sequenced by immunoSEQ multiplex PCR; TCRdb stores in-frame clones only, minus some. The sample holds about 300,000 clones, approximately 90% seen once. This clone appeared a single time. This receptor was identified in a woman younger than 30 in good health and CMV-seronegative. The chain links TRBV11-2 to TRBJ1-2, with no clear D. The sequencing sample was made of PBMCs. The DNA for the CDR3 is TGTGCCAGCAGCTTTGGCTCGGGCTATGGCTACACCTTC. Residues: CASSFGSGYGYTF.